One sample yielded the 24 T cell receptor beta chains listed below, sequenced in a study of vaccination and CD4 T cells after COVID-19. The sample's treatment: roughly 11-day PBMC culture with coronavirus spike peptide pools or control peptides (ViraFEST assay). With the Oncomine TCR Beta short-read assay, DNA from cultured CD4+ T cells was sequenced. TCRdb reprocessed the PCR reads via MiXCR and lists one record per CDR3 protein. The table records about 8,100 distinct CDR3 sequences, 60% of them present only once. Antigen specificity for these receptors is unknown. Sequenced input: CD4+ T cells from blood, cultured in vitro. These receptors were obtained from a human donor who had recovered from COVID-19.

This clonotype has more than one count but fewer than ten. This chain connects TRBV20-1 to TRBJ1-5; TRBD1 aligns across 10 bases. J gave up 9 bases and V 2 bases, and 4 bases lay outside the gene matches. CDR1 is DFQATT and CDR2 is SNEGSKA in the germline V gene (reference sequence). The CDR3 sequence is 13 residues long. CDR3 loop: CSARRQGARPQHF. For the CDR3, the DNA is TGCAGTGCTAGAAGACAGGGGGCGCGGCCCCAGCATTTT.

V and J are TRBV20-1 and TRBJ2-2; possibly TRBD1 for D (6 bases). This CDR3 spans 15 amino acids. Trimming cost V 2 bases and J 3 bases, with 13 bases left between them. Germline CDR1 DFQATT, CDR2 SNEGSKA (reference sequence). CDR3 sequence reads: CSARKRDIYTGELFF. CDR3 nucleotide sequence: TGCAGTGCTAGAAAGAGGGACATCTACACCGGGGAGCTGTTTTTT.

CDR3 in amino acids: CASSSQGSVGYTF. In DNA, the CDR3 is TGTGCCAGCAGTTCACAGGGATCGGTTGGCTACACCTTC. The chain is built from TRBV6-5 and TRBJ1-2; weak D call: TRBD1 (6 bases). V shed 4 bases and J shed 7 bases, with 13 bases lying between them. Germline-derived CDR1 and CDR2 are MNHEY and SVGAGI. The CDR3 runs 13 residues.

The chain's CDR3 is CASSEPDGSLMRGTEAFF. The CDR3 bases are TGTGCCAGCAGTGAACCCGATGGGAGTTTAATGAGGGGCACTGAAGCTTTCTTT. V and J are TRBV2 and TRBJ1-1, with D perhaps TRBD1 (5 bases). V lost 2 bases and J 4 bases, leaving 23 bases between the germline ends. In germline, CDR1 is SNHLY, CDR2 FYNNEI. The CDR3 is 18 amino acids.

The J gene is TRBJ1-4, the V gene TRBV20-1; D is perhaps TRBD1 (6 bases). This CDR3 has 13 amino acids. From germline, CDR1 is DFQATT and CDR2 SNEGSKA (reference sequence). Trimming pared 5 bases from V and 4 bases from J, leaving 11 bases between. CDR3 region: CSAPDRYNEKLFF. The CDR3 DNA reads as TGCAGTGCTCCAGACAGGTATAATGAAAAACTGTTTTTT.

The CDR3: CSARGMGRSYNEQFF. The CDR3 nucleotides are TGCAGTGCTAGAGGGATGGGACGGTCCTACAATGAGCAGTTCTTC. The genes are TRBV20-1 and TRBJ2-1; possibly TRBD1 or TRBD2 for D (5 bases each). This CDR3 has 15 residues. In germline, CDR1 is DFQATT, CDR2 SNEGSKA (reference sequence). The V gene lost 1 base and the J gene lost 1 base, with 11 bases spanning the gap.

This clonotype was detected only a few times. The chain links TRBV2 to TRBJ1-5; D uncertain. V was shortened by 3 bases and J by 2 bases, with 11 bases between the two germline ends. The length of the CDR3 is 15 residues. The germline V gene has CDR1 SNHLY and CDR2 FYNNEI. In nucleotides, the CDR3 is TGTGCCAGCAGTGACAGCTGGGCAGGCAATCAGCCCCAGCATTTT. Amino acid sequence: CASSDSWAGNQPQHF.

The V and J genes are TRBV27 and TRBJ2-7, with 9 bases matching TRBD2. This CDR3 contains 16 residues. V dropped 6 bases and J dropped 2; count of bases not matched to a gene: 11. CDR1 is MNHEY, CDR2 SMNVEV, per germline (reference sequence). CDR3 sequence: CASRRASGASPYEQYF. CDR3 coding DNA: TGTGCCAGCAGGCGAGCTAGCGGGGCTTCCCCCTACGAGCAGTACTTC.

The J gene is TRBJ2-1, the V gene TRBV7-3; perhaps TRBD2 as D (6 bases). Germline assignment: CDR1 SGHTA and CDR2 FQGTGA. V shed 4 bases and J shed 8 bases, with 15 bases lying between them. The CDR3 is 14 amino acids. The CDR3 spells CASSSQTSKHEQFF. The CDR3 DNA reads TGTGCCAGCAGCTCGCAGACTAGTAAGCATGAGCAGTTCTTC.

This chain joins TRBV10-3 and TRBJ1-5; 8 bases are shared with TRBD1. V lost 6 bases, J lost 5 bases, and 18 bases stayed unmatched. This CDR3 region has 18 residues. In germline, CDR1 is ENHRY, CDR2 SYGVKD. The CDR3 coding sequence is TGTGCCATCAGCCCTTCTCCTTTATCGACAGGGGACGATCAGCCCCAGCATTTT. Protein: CAISPSPLSTGDDQPQHF.

The CDR3 reads CASSIPVWKGGVRNYGYTF. As DNA, the CDR3 is TGTGCCAGTAGTATTCCTGTATGGAAGGGGGGGGTTCGGAACTATGGCTACACCTTC. The chain links TRBV19 to TRBJ1-2; possible D gene TRBD1, 6 bases. Trimming pared 3 bases from V and 2 bases from J, leaving 25 bases between. The germline V gene encodes CDR1 LNHDA and CDR2 SQIVND (reference sequence). The CDR3 length is 19 residues. The whole variable domain, filled in from reference TRBV19 and TRBJ1-2, reads DGGITQSPKYLFRKEGQNVTLSCEQNLNHDAMYWYRQDPGQGLRLIYYSQIVNDFQKGDIAEGYSVSREKKESFPLTVTSAQKNPTAFYLCASSIPVWKGGVRNYGYTFGSGTRLTVV.

V is TRBV10-3 and J is TRBJ2-2; the match to TRBD2 covers 8 bases. Germline loops: CDR1 ENHRY, CDR2 SYGVKD. This CDR3 has 14 amino acids. Germline trimming cut 6 bases from V and 6 bases from J; bases unmatched to any gene: 6. This chain's CDR3 is CAISGGARAGELFF. In DNA, the CDR3 is TGTGCCATCAGCGGGGGGGCCCGAGCCGGGGAGCTGTTTTTT.

The rearrangement links TRBV20-1 to TRBJ1-1; no definite D call. Germline lookup yields CDR1 DFQATT and CDR2 SNEGSKA (reference sequence). With 0 bases removed from V and 5 bases from J, the gap between germline ends came to 13 bases. The CDR3 covers 14 residues. CDR3 DNA sequence: TGCAGTGCTAGAGAGCCCTCGGTCGGAACTGAAGCTTTCTTT. It yields the protein CSAREPSVGTEAFF.

This clonotype was seen only a few times. V is TRBV19 and J is TRBJ1-5; TRBD1 might be the D (5 bases). CDR3 size: 15 residues. Per germline, CDR1 LNHDA and CDR2 SQIVND (reference sequence). V was trimmed by 5 bases and J by 0 bases, leaving 11 bases between them. The CDR3 nucleotides are TGTGCCAGTAGTTCCGGGACGCCTAGCAATCAGCCCCAGCATTTT. Translation: CASSSGTPSNQPQHF. The variable domain in full, with the rest retrieved from reference TRBV19 and TRBJ1-5, is DGGITQSPKYLFRKEGQNVTLSCEQNLNHDAMYWYRQDPGQGLRLIYYSQIVNDFQKGDIAEGYSVSREKKESFPLTVTSAQKNPTAFYLCASSSGTPSNQPQHFGDGTRLSIL.

J is TRBJ1-1 and V is TRBV4-3; D gene ambiguous. CDR3 size: 13 residues. Germline V gene sequence: CDR1 LGHNA, CDR2 YSLEER. The V end was cut by 0 bases, the J end by 1 base, with 3 bases between. CDR3 sequence (DNA): TGCGCCAGCAGCCAAGACCGGAACACTGAAGCTTTCTTT. As protein: CASSQDRNTEAFF.

This clonotype has only a few counts. The chain links TRBV20-1 to TRBJ1-1, with D possibly TRBD1 on 6 matching bases. CDR3 length: 14 amino acids. Trimming removed 8 bases at V and 3 bases at J, with 19 bases between. Germline lookup yields CDR1 DFQATT and CDR2 SNEGSKA (reference sequence). Written as DNA, the CDR3 is TGCAGTCTAACCCCCGGGACACAAGACACTGAAGCTTTCTTT. Translating it yields CSLTPGTQDTEAFF.

CDR3 in amino acids: CASSQEYSYGYTF. The DNA for the CDR3 is TGCGCCAGCAGCCAAGAGTACTCCTATGGCTACACCTTC. The gene calls are TRBV4-3 and TRBJ1-2, with D uncertain. Germline V CDR1 and CDR2: LGHNA, YSLEER. V dropped 0 bases and J dropped 4 bases, with 6 bases sitting between them. The CDR3 is made up of 13 amino acids.

This chain uses TRBV7-9 with TRBJ2-1, with 9 bases aligning to TRBD2. V lost 0 bases to trimming and J lost 2 bases; unmatched junction nucleotides: 2. The CDR3 is made up of 16 amino acids. From germline, CDR1 is SEHNR and CDR2 FQNEAQ (reference sequence). The CDR3 DNA reads TGTGCCAGCAGCTTAGCTCTAGCGGGGACCTACAATGAGCAGTTCTTC. This codes for CASSLALAGTYNEQFF.

The rearrangement uses TRBV20-1 and TRBJ1-1; unclear D gene. Trimming left V 5 bases short and J 4 bases short, with 14 bases between. The CDR3 is 13 residues long. The germline V gene encodes CDR1 DFQATT and CDR2 SNEGSKA (reference sequence). The CDR3 sequence is CSAQPKLGTEAFF. DNA of the CDR3: TGCAGTGCTCAGCCCAAGCTAGGCACTGAAGCTTTCTTT.

The DNA of the CDR3 is TGTGCCACCAGTGATAACCGTGAGGGCAATGAGCAGTTCTTC. The encoded protein is CATSDNREGNEQFF. This chain joins TRBV24-1 and TRBJ2-1, with D perhaps matching TRBD2 (5 bases). The V gene lost 3 bases and the J gene lost 6 bases, with 11 bases spanning the gap. The germline gives CDR1 KGHDR, CDR2 SFDVKD. This CDR3 has 14 amino acids.

This clonotype was seen a single time. This chain links TRBV12-3 or TRBV12-4 with TRBJ2-5; maybe TRBD2 (6 bases). Trimming stripped 3 bases from V and 5 bases from J, with 19 bases between. CDR3 length: 16 amino acids. CDR3 coding DNA: TGTGCCAGCAGTTTCCCTTCCGGGACTGGGTGGGAGACCCAGTACTTC. Translation: CASSFPSGTGWETQYF.

This clonotype was observed once. The V and J genes are TRBV14 and TRBJ2-7, with 7 bases identical to TRBD2. Germline V gives CDR1 SGHDN, CDR2 FVKESK. The CDR3 consists of 17 residues. J lost 6 bases, V lost 3 bases, and 17 bases had no gene match. The CDR3 protein is CASSHLVWSAGYGEQYF. The CDR3 nucleotides read TGTGCCAGCAGCCATTTGGTTTGGTCAGCGGGGTATGGCGAGCAGTACTTC.

The rearrangement joins TRBV6-5 to TRBJ1-1; D ambiguous. V lost 2 bases and J 4 bases, leaving 5 bases between the germline ends. Germline lookup yields CDR1 MNHEY and CDR2 SVGAGI. CDR3 length: 12 amino acids. CDR3 amino acids: CASSYRITEAFF. CDR3 coding DNA: TGTGCCAGCAGTTACCGCATCACTGAAGCTTTCTTT.

This chain connects TRBV18 to TRBJ2-7, with D possibly TRBD1 on 5 matching bases. The germline CDR1 and CDR2 sequences are KGHSH and LQKENI. This CDR3 spans 12 amino acids. V dropped 5 bases and J dropped 4 bases, with 9 bases sitting between them. CDR3 protein: CASSRGNYEQYF. As DNA, the CDR3 is TGTGCCAGCTCAAGGGGTAATTACGAGCAGTACTTC.